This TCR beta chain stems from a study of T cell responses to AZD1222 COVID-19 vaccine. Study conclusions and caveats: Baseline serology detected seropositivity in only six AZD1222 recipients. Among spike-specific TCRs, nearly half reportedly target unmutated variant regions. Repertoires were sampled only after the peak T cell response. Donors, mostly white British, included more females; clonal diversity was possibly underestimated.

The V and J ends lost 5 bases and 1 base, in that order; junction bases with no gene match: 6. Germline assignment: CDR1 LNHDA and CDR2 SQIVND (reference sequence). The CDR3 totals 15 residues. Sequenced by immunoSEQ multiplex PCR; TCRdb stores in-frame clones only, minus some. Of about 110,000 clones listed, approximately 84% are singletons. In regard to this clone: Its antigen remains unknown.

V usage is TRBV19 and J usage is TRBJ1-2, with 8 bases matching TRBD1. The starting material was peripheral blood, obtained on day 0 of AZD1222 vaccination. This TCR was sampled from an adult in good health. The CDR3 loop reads CASSVTGGINYGYTF. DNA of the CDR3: TGTGCCAGTAGTGTTACAGGGGGTATTAACTATGGCTACACCTTC.